The T cell receptor (beta chain) under discussion was sequenced for a study of blood T cell repertoires in COVID-19. With 2 bases removed from V and 4 bases from J, the gap between germline ends came to 19 bases. Germline V gene sequence: CDR1 SEHNR, CDR2 FQNEAQ (reference sequence). The CDR3 runs 17 residues. Clones were read by immunoSEQ multiplex PCR, and TCRdb kept only the in-frame ones, dropping some. The table lists about 200,000 clones, roughly 90% of them singletons. The sequenced sample was peripheral blood. The receptor was isolated from a man between 60 and 70 years old who had recovered from COVID-19. The chain couples TRBV7-9 to TRBJ2-3, with D possibly matching TRBD2 (6 bases). The CDR3 DNA is TGTGCCAGCAGCTTATTTCCGGCGGGACGATCGGCAGATACGCAGTATTTT. This encodes CASSLFPAGRSADTQYF. The full variable domain, completed using reference TRBV7-9 and TRBJ2-3, is DTGVSQNPRHKITKRGQNVTFRCDPISEHNRLYWYRQTLGQGPEFLTYFQNEAQLEKSRLLSDRFSAERPKGSFSTLEIQRTEQGDSAMYLCASSLFPAGRSADTQYFGPGTRLTVL.